The 9 T cell receptor beta chains in this list originate from one sample, sequenced in a study of CD8+CD57+ T cells in acquired aplastic anemia. According to the study, genomic DNA was the template for TCR beta VDJ and CDR3 profiling. TCRdb re-derived calls from the reads in MiXCR, one entry per CDR3 protein. The data contain approximately 200,000 distinct CDR3 sequences, less than 65% of them seen just once; the ten biggest clones take up around 46%. Sample: sorted CD4+, CD8+, or CD8+CD57+ T cells (not recorded which) from PBMCs. These receptor sequences come from a human donor with severe aplastic anemia or a healthy control (not recorded which).

The chain is built from TRBV9 and TRBJ2-3, with TRBD2 matching 14 bases. In germline, CDR1 is SGDLS, CDR2 YYNGEE. The ends lost 4 bases at V and 1 base at J; junction bases unmatched: 8. The CDR3 is made up of 18 amino acids. The CDR3 is CASSIGLAGGIGTDTQYF. CDR3 nucleotide sequence: TGTGCCAGCAGCATCGGACTAGCGGGAGGAATCGGCACAGATACGCAGTATTTT.

The rearrangement uses TRBV24-1 and TRBJ2-7, with 8 nucleotides matching TRBD2. Germline trimming cut 7 bases from V and 3 bases from J; bases unmatched to any gene: 4. The CDR3 is made up of 13 amino acids. CDR1 is KGHDR, CDR2 SFDVKD, per germline. CDR3 sequence reads: CATRGGGSYEQYF. DNA of the CDR3: TGTGCCACCAGGGGCGGGGGGAGCTACGAGCAGTACTTC.

The rearrangement links TRBV2 to TRBJ2-1; 12 bases map to TRBD2. Trimming cost V 6 bases and J 4 bases; bases outside gene matches: 4. CDR3 length equals 15 residues. The germline gives CDR1 SNHLY, CDR2 FYNNEI. The CDR3 DNA reads as TGTGCCAGCAGGACGACTAGCGGGGGATACAATGAGCAGTTCTTC. Its protein product is CASRTTSGGYNEQFF.

The genes are TRBV19 and TRBJ2-2; D unresolved. With 3 bases removed from V and 3 bases from J, the gap between germline ends came to 8 bases. Per germline, CDR1 LNHDA and CDR2 SQIVND (reference sequence). The CDR3 has 14 residues. In nucleotides, the CDR3 is TGTGCCAGTAGTATCGTTATTGACACCGGGGAGCTGTTTTTT. The encoded protein is CASSIVIDTGELFF.

The V call is TRBV25-1, the J call TRBJ2-3; D unresolved. The CDR3 runs 11 residues. The germline V gene encodes CDR1 MGHDK and CDR2 SYGVNS. Trimming took off 8 bases at V and 6 bases at J, with 9 bases between the two ends. CDR3 sequence reads: CASGTTDTQYF. The CDR3 DNA reads TGTGCCAGCGGTACTACTGATACGCAGTATTTT.

Note on this clonotype: Compared with germline, one end of the junction differs, possibly owing to a read error. CDR3: CAISAGNAEAFF. CDR3 DNA: TGTGCCATCAGTGCCGGGAACGCTGAAGCTTTCTTT. V is TRBV10-3 and J is TRBJ1-1, with D hard to call. Germline CDR1 reads ENHRY; CDR2 reads SYGVKD. CDR3 length equals 12 residues.

The chain has TRBV7-3 and TRBJ1-1; D unresolved. Germline CDR1 is SGHTA and CDR2 is FQGTGA. This CDR3 is 14 amino acids long. V gave up 5 bases and J gave up 7 bases, with 17 bases separating them. CDR3 coding DNA: TGTGCCAGCAGCCCCAACAGCTATATGAGTGAAGCTTTCTTT. It specifies CASSPNSYMSEAFF.

The gene calls are TRBV20-1 and TRBJ1-2, with 8 bases fitting TRBD1. Germline V lookup: CDR1 DFQATT, CDR2 SNEGSKA (reference sequence). V was clipped by 3 bases and J by 2 bases; unmatched bases: 5. CDR3 length equals 14 residues. Here the CDR3 DNA reads TGCAGTGCTAGCCCCAGGGGGCGCAACTATGGCTACACCTTC. It specifies CSASPRGRNYGYTF.

This clonotype was seen once. The junction departs from germline at one end; a sequencing error may be responsible. V and J are TRBV20-1 and TRBJ2-2, with 8 bases fitting TRBD2. The length of the CDR3 is 14 residues. CDR1 is DFQATT and CDR2 is SNEGSKA in the germline V gene (reference sequence). The chain's CDR3 is CSATSGTSTGGLFF. CDR3 coding DNA: TGCAGTGCCACTTCCGGGACTAGTACCGGGGGGCTGTTTTTT.